Following are 13 T cell receptor beta chains from one sample sequenced in a study of blood T cells in healthy people across ages. It was with a sample-barcoded 5' primer and a J-beta primer mix that a second PCR of roughly 6 to 11 cycles was run. In TCRdb, the 5' RACE reads were re-called with MiXCR into one record per CDR3 protein. The sample includes about 1.7 million distinct CDR3 sequences, roughly 27% of them seen just once. Sample: blood. The receptors were gathered from a woman aged 25 to 39 in good health.

There are a few counts of this clonotype. The CDR3 coding sequence is TGCGCCAGCAGCTTGAAAGGGGAAATGGCTGAAGCTTTCTTT. As protein: CASSLKGEMAEAFF. The rearrangement joins TRBV5-1 to TRBJ1-1; D might be TRBD1 (5 bases). The CDR3 covers 14 residues. From germline, CDR1 is SGHRS and CDR2 YFSETQ. V lost 1 base, J lost 6 bases, and 13 bases lay in between.

V and J are TRBV5-6 and TRBJ2-1; 7 bases match TRBD1. The V gene's germline CDR1 is SGHDT and CDR2 YYEEEE. The CDR3 spans 16 residues. The V and J ends lost 3 bases and 1 base, in that order; junction bases with no gene match: 7. CDR3 protein: CASSSSQGVSYNEQFF. The DNA of the CDR3 is TGTGCCAGCAGCTCCTCCCAGGGGGTTTCCTACAATGAGCAGTTCTTC.

V usage is TRBV7-7 and J usage is TRBJ2-1, with 7 bases lining up with TRBD1. J gave up 9 bases and V 3 bases, and 8 bases lay outside the gene matches. This CDR3 is 14 amino acids long. Per germline, CDR1 SSHAT and CDR2 FNYEAQ (reference sequence). CDR3 loop: CASSFGSGGSEQFF. The CDR3 nucleotides read TGTGCCAGCAGCTTCGGCTCAGGGGGAAGTGAGCAGTTCTTC. The whole variable domain, remainder taken from reference TRBV7-7 and TRBJ2-1, is GAGVSQSPRYKVTKRGQDVTLRCDPISSHATLYWYQQALGQGPEFLTYFNYEAQPDKSGLPSDRFSAERPEGSISTLTIQRTEQRDSAMYRCASSFGSGGSEQFFGPGTRLTVL.

This clonotype has a handful of counts. This chain links TRBV20-1 with TRBJ2-1, with D possibly matching TRBD1 (6 bases). The CDR3 is 12 amino acids. Germline V gene sequence: CDR1 DFQATT, CDR2 SNEGSKA (reference sequence). V lost 6 bases and J lost 10, with 16 bases in between. CDR3 residues: CSATLGTREQFF. CDR3 nucleotide sequence: TGCAGTGCCACCTTGGGGACAAGGGAGCAGTTCTTC.

As to this clonotype: This sequence may be a read error, since a much larger clone differs from it by one base. The CDR3 reads CASGSEGDPAYEQYF. CDR3 coding DNA: TGTGCCAGCGGATCGGAAGGGGACCCAGCCTACGAGCAGTACTTC. This rearrangement joins TRBV2 to TRBJ2-4; D is perhaps TRBD1 or TRBD2 (5 bases each). The J call may be faulty, since TRBJ2-7 better matches the DNA end. This CDR3 is built from 15 residues. Per the germline V gene, CDR1 is SNHLY and CDR2 is FYNNEI.

Of note for this clonotype: Possible read error: a much larger clone is one base away. The genes are TRBV5-1 and TRBJ2-7; no clear D gene. Germline CDR1 SGHRS, CDR2 YFSETQ. CDR3 length: 13 residues. CDR3 protein: CANSLDLDYEQYF. As DNA, the CDR3 is TGCGCCAACAGCTTGGATCTGGACTACGAGCAGTACTTC. Filled out from reference TRBV5-1 and TRBJ2-7, the complete variable domain reads KAGVTQTPRYLIKTRGQQVTLSCSPISGHRSVSWYQQTPGQGLQFLFEYFSETQRNKGNFPGRFSGRQFSNSRSEMNVSTLELGDSALYLCANSLDLDYEQYFGPGTRLTVT.

This clonotype was counted at least ten times. This chain connects TRBV29-1 to TRBJ1-2; D is unresolved. Germline assignment: CDR1 SQVTM and CDR2 ANQGSEA. With 4 bases removed from V and 4 bases from J, the gap between germline ends came to 13 bases. The CDR3 consists of 13 residues. The CDR3 coding sequence is TGCAGCGTTGGCCGGCGGGCAGCCTATGGCTACACCTTC. As protein: CSVGRRAAYGYTF.

This clonotype has more than one count but fewer than ten. The CDR3 is CASSPPSRRTDTQYF. CDR3 nucleotides: TGTGCCAGCAGCCCCCCGTCCAGGCGGACAGATACGCAGTATTTT. The chain is built from TRBV11-2 and TRBJ2-3; D is undetermined. There are 15 residues in the CDR3. V was shortened by 5 bases and J by 3 bases, with 15 bases between the two germline ends. Germline-derived CDR1 and CDR2 are SGHAT and FQNNGV.

With respect to this clonotype: A much larger clone is a single base away; this may be a read error. The chain uses TRBV5-4 and TRBJ2-3, with D hard to call. The CDR3 is 14 residues long. Germline V CDR1 and CDR2: SGHNT, YYREEE (reference sequence). This chain's CDR3 is CASSPTVGTDTQDF. The CDR3 DNA follows: TGTGCCAGCAGCCCTACGGTGGGCACAGATACGCAGGATTTT.

This clonotype has only a few counts. The chain carries TRBV18 and TRBJ2-7, with 8 bases identical to TRBD1. The CDR3 is made up of 14 amino acids. V was clipped by 2 bases and J by 6 bases; unmatched bases: 6. Germline V gives CDR1 KGHSH, CDR2 LQKENI. The CDR3 loop reads CASSPGAGGSEQYF. The CDR3 DNA follows: TGTGCCAGCTCACCAGGGGCAGGGGGCTCCGAGCAGTACTTC.

This clonotype was detected a few times. V gene TRBV7-9 combines with J gene TRBJ1-1, with TRBD1 identical over 8 bases. CDR3 length: 16 amino acids. CDR1 and CDR2 from the germline V gene are SEHNR and FQNEAQ (reference sequence). With 6 bases clipped from V and 2 bases from J, the junction kept 11 bases outside the gene matches. The CDR3 bases are TGTGCCAGCAGTCCACAGGGGGGTCTTGTAAACACTGAAGCTTTCTTT. As protein: CASSPQGGLVNTEAFF.

Only a few counts were recorded for this clonotype. The chain employs TRBV12-5 and TRBJ1-1; 10 nucleotides line up with TRBD1. CDR3 length: 14 amino acids. The V and J ends lost 1 base and 6 bases, in that order; junction bases with no gene match: 2. Per the germline V gene, CDR1 is LGHNT and CDR2 is FRNRAP. CDR3 amino acids: CASGLEGTGAEAFF. DNA for the CDR3: TGTGCTAGTGGTTTGGAGGGGACAGGGGCTGAAGCTTTCTTT. Full variable domain (rest looked up from reference TRBV12-5 and TRBJ1-1): DARVTQTPRHKVTEMGQEVTMRCQPILGHNTVFWYRQTMMQGLELLAYFRNRAPLDDSGMPKDRFSAEMPDATLATLKIQPSEPRDSAVYFCASGLEGTGAEAFFGQGTRLTVV.

For this clonotype: One junction end does not reproduce the germline sequence, and a read error may be involved. The gene calls are TRBV12-3 or TRBV12-4 and TRBJ2-3; TRBD1 matches at 9 bases. The CDR3 runs 15 residues. The CDR3 DNA follows: TGTGCCACAAGTCCCGGACAGGGGAGGTCAGATGCGCAGTATTTT. Its protein is CATSPGQGRSDAQYF.